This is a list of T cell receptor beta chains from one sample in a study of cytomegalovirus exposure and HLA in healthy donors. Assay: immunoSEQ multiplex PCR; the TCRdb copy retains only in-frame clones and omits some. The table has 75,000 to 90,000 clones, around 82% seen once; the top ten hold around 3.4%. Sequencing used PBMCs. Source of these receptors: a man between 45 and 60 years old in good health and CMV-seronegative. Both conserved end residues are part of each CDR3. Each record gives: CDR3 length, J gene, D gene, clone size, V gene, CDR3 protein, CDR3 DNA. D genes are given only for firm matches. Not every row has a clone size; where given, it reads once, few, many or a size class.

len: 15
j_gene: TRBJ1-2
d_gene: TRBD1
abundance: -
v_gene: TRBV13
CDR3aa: CASSYRDRANYGYTF
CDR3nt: TGTGCCAGCAGCTACCGGGACAGAGCTAACTATGGCTACACCTTC

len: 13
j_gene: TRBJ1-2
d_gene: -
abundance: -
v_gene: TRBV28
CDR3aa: CASSLTGSYGYTF
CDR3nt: TGTGCCAGCAGTCTTACAGGCTCCTATGGCTACACCTTC

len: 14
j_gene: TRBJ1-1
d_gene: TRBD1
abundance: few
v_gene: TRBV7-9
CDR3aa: CASSRGQVNTEAFF
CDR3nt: TGTGCCAGCAGCCGCGGACAGGTCAACACTGAAGCTTTCTTT

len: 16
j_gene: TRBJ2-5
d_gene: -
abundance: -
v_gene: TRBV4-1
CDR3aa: CASSQGVDTYQETQYF
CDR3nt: TGCGCCAGCAGCCAAGGAGTAGATACGTACCAAGAGACCCAGTACTTC

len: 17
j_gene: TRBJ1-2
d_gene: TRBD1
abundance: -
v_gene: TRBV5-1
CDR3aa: CASSPTSGGAMIYGYTF
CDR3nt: TGCGCCAGCAGTCCAACCTCAGGGGGTGCGATGATCTATGGCTACACCTTC

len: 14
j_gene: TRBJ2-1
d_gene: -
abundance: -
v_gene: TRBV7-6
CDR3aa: CASSLDPTSGEQFF
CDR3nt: TGTGCCAGCAGCTTAGACCCTACTAGTGGTGAGCAGTTCTTC

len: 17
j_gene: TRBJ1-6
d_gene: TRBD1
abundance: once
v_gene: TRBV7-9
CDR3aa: CASSNSGTGEVNSPLHF
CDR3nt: TGTGCCAGCAGCAACTCCGGGACAGGGGAGGTTAATTCACCCCTCCACTTT

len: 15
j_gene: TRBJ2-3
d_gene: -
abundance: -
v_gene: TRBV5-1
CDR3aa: CASSGGWVGTDTQYF
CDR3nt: TGCGCCAGCAGCGGGGGGTGGGTTGGCACAGATACGCAGTATTTT

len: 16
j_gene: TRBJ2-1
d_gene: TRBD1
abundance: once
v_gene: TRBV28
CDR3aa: CASSFRDRGFRNEQFF
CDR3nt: TGTGCCAGCAGTTTCCGGGACAGGGGGTTCCGCAATGAGCAGTTCTTC

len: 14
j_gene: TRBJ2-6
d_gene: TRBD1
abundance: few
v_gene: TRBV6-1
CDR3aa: CAIETGSGANVLTF
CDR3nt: TGTGCCATCGAGACAGGGTCTGGGGCCAACGTCCTGACTTTC

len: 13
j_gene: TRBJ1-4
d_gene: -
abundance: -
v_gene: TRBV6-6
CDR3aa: CVSSPLGSEKLFF
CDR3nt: TGTGTCAGCAGCCCCCTGGGGAGTGAAAAACTGTTTTTT

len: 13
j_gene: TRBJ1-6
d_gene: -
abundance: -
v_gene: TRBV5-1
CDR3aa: CASSLNGMEPLHF
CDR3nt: TGCGCCAGCAGCTTAAACGGCATGGAGCCCCTCCACTTT

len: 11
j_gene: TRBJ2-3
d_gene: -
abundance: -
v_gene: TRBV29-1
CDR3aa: CSVDFTDTQYF
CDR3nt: TGCAGCGTTGACTTCACAGATACGCAGTATTTT

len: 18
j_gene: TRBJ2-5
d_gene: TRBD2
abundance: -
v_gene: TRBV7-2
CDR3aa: CASSGGTSGGLRRETQYF
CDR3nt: TGTGCCAGCAGCGGAGGGACTAGCGGGGGGCTCCGCCGAGAGACCCAGTACTTC

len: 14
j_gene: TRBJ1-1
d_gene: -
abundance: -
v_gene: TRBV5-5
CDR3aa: CASSPLTENTEAFF
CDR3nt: TGTGCCAGCAGCCCACTGACTGAGAACACTGAAGCTTTCTTT

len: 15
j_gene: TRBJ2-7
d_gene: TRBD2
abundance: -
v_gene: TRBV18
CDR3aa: CASSLVTSGDYEQYF
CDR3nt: TGTGCCAGCTCACTCGTGACTAGCGGGGACTACGAGCAGTACTTC

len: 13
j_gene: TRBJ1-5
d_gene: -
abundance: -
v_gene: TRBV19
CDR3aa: CASSIQGGQPQHF
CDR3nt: TGTGCCAGTAGTATACAGGGAGGCCAGCCCCAGCATTTT

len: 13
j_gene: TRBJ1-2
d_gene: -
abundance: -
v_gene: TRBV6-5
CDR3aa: CASSRGSNYGYTF
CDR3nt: TGTGCCAGCAGCCGTGGGAGTAACTATGGCTACACCTTC

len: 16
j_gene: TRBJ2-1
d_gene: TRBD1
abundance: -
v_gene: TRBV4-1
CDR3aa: CASSPFGDRVRGEQFF
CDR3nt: TGCGCCAGCAGCCCCTTCGGGGACAGGGTTAGGGGTGAGCAGTTCTTC

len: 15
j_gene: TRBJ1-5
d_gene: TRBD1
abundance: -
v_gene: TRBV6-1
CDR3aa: CASSMDRDSNQPQHF
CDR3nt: TGTGCCAGCAGCATGGACAGGGATAGCAATCAGCCCCAGCATTTT